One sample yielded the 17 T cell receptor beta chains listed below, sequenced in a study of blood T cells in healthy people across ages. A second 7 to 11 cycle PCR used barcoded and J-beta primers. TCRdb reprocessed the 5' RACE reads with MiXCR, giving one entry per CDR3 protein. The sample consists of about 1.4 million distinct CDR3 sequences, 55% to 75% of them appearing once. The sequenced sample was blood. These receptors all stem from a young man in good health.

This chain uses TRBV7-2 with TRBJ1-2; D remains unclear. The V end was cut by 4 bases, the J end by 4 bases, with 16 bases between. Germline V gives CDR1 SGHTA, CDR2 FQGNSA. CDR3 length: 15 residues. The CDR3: CASSSRASTLYGYTF. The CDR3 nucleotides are TGTGCCAGCAGCTCCCGGGCCTCCACCCTCTATGGCTACACCTTC.

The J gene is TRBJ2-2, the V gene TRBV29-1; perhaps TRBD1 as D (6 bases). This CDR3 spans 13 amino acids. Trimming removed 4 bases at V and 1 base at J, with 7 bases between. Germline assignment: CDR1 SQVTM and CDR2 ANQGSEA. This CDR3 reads CSVVTGNTGELFF. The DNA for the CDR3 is TGCAGCGTTGTGACAGGGAACACCGGGGAGCTGTTTTTT.

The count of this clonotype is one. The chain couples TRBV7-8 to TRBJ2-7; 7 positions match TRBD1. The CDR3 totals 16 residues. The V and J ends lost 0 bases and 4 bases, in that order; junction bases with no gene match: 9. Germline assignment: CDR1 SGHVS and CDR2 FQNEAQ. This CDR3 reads CASSLAFRDRAYEQYF. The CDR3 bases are TGTGCCAGCAGCTTAGCTTTTCGGGACAGAGCATACGAGCAGTACTTC.

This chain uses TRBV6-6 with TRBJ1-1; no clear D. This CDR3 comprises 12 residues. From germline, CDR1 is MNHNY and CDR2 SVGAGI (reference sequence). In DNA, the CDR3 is TGTGCGATCGGGAAGGGAGGGACTGAAGCTTTCTTT. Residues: CAIGKGGTEAFF.

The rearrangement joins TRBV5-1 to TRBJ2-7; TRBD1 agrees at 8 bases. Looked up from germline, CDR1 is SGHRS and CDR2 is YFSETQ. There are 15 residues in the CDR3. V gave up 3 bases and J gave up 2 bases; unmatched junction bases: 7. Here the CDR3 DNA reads TGCGCCAGCAGCTGGGGGACAGGAGGGGCCTACGAGCAGTACTTC. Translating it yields CASSWGTGGAYEQYF.

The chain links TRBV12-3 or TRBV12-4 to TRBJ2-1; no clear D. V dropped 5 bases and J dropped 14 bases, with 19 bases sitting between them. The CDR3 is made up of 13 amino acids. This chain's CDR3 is CASSLPDSVVEFF. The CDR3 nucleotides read TGTGCCAGCAGTCTACCCGATTCGGTTGTTGAGTTCTTC.

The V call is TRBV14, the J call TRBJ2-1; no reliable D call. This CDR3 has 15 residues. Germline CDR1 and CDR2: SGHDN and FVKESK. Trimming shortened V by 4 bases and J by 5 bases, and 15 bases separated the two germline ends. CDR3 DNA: TGTGCCAGCAGCCCCCTGGCTCCGCGCGACAATGAGCAGTTCTTC. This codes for CASSPLAPRDNEQFF.

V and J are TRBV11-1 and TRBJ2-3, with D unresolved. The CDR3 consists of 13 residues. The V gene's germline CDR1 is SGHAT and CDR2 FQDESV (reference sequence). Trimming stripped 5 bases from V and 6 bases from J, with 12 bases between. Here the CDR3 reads CASSEAGPDTQYF. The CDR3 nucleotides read TGTGCCAGCAGCGAGGCTGGCCCCGATACGCAGTATTTT.

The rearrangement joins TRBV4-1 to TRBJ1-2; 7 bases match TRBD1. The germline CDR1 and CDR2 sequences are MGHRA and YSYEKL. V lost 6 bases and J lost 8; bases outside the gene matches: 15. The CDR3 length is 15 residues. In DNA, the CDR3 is TGCGCCAGCAGTCGCACAGGGGCGACCGAGGCGGGCTACACCTTC. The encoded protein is CASSRTGATEAGYTF.

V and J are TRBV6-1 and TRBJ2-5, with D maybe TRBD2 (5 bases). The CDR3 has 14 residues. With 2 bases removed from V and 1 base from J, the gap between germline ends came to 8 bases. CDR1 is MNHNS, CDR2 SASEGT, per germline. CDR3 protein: CASSENGLQETQYF. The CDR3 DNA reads TGTGCCAGCAGTGAAAACGGACTCCAAGAGACCCAGTACTTC.

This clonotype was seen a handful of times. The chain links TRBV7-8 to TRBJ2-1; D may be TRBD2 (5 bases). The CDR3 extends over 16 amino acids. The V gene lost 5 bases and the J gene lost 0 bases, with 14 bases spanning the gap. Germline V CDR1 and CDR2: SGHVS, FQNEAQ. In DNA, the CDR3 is TGTGCCAGCAGCCCTCTAGCTGATAGCTCCTACAATGAGCAGTTCTTC. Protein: CASSPLADSSYNEQFF.

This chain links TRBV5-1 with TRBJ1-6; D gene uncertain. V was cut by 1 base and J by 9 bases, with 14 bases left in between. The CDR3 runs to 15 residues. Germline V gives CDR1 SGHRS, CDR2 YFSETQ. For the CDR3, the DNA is TGCGCCAGCAGCTTGATTGAGGGTATGGGTTCACCCCTCCACTTT. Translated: CASSLIEGMGSPLHF.

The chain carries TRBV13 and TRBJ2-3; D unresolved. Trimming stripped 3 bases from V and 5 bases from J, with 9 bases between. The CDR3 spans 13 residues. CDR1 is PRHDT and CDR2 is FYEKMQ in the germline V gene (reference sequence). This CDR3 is CASSFPGGDTQYF. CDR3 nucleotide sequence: TGTGCCAGCAGCTTCCCCGGTGGAGATACGCAGTATTTT.

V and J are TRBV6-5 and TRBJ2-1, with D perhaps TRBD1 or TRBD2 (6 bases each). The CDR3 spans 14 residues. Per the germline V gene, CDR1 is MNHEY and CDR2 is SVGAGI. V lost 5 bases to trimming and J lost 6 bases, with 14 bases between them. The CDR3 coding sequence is TGTGCCAGCAGTCTCCGGGGGCAGGTCAATGAGCAGTTCTTC. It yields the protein CASSLRGQVNEQFF.

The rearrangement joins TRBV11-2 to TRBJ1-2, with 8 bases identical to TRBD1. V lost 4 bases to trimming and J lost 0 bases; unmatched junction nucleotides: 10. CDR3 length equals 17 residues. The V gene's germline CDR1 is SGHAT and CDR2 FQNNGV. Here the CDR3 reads CASSSLAGGAANYGYTF. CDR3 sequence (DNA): TGTGCCAGCAGCTCCCTCGCAGGGGGCGCCGCTAACTATGGCTACACCTTC.

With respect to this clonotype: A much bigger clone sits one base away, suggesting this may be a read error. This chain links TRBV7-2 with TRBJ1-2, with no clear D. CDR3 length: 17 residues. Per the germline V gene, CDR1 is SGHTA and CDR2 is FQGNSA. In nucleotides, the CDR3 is TGTGCCAGCAACTTAGGCTCGAGAGGGATGGGGTTGGGTGGCTACACCTTC. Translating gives CASNLGSRGMGLGGYTF.

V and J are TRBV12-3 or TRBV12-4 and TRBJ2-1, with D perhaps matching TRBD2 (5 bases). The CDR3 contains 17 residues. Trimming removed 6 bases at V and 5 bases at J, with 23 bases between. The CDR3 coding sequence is TGTGCCAGCAGATTGAGCAGGAGGCGAATACAAAACAATGAGCAGTTCTTC. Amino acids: CASRLSRRRIQNNEQFF.